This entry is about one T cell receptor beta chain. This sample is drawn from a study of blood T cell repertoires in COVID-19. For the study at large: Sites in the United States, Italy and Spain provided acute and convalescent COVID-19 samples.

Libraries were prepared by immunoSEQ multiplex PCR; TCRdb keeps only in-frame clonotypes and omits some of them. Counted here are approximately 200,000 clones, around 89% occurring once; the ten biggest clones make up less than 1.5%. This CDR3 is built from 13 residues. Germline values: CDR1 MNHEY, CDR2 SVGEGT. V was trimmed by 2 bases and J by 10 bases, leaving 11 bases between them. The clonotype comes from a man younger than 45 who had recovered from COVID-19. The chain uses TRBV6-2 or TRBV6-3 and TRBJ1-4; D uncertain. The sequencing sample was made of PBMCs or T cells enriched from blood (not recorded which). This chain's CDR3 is CASSYGPTGKLFF. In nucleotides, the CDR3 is TGTGCCAGCAGTTACGGGCCCACCGGAAAACTGTTTTTT.